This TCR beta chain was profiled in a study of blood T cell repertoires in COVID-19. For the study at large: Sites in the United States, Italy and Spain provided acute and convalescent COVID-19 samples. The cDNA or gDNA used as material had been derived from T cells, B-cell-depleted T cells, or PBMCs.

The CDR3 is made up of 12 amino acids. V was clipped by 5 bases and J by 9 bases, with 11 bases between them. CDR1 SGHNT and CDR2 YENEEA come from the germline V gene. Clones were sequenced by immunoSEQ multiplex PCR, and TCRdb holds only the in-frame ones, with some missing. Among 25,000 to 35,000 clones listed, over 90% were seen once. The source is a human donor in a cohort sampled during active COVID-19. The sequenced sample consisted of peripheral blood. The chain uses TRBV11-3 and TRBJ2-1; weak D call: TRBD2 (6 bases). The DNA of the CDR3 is TGTGCCAGCAGCGATAGCGGAAGTGAGCAGTTCTTC. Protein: CASSDSGSEQFF.